This passage covers 16 T cell receptor beta chains from one sample sequenced in a study of blood T cell repertoires in COVID-19. TCRdb's table, derived via immunoSEQ multiplex PCR, lists solely in-frame clones and lacks some. The top ten hold more than 9% of the sample, which has roughly 390,000 clones, approximately 87% seen once. Sequencing input: peripheral blood. The receptors derive from a woman in her 30s with COVID-19, enrolled during active disease.

This chain connects TRBV15 to TRBJ2-1; 11 nucleotides align to TRBD2. The V gene end was trimmed by 3 bases and the J gene end by 8 bases; junction bases not matched to a gene: 6. Germline V gives CDR1 LNHNV, CDR2 YYDKDF (reference sequence). CDR3 length: 15 amino acids. The chain's CDR3 is CATSSSGRANDEQFF. Here the CDR3 DNA reads TGTGCCACCAGCAGTAGCGGGAGGGCCAACGATGAGCAGTTCTTC. The full variable domain, with the rest looked up from reference TRBV15 and TRBJ2-1, is DAMVIQNPRYQVTQFGKPVTLSCSQTLNHNVMYWYQQKSSQAPKLLFHYYDKDFNNEADTPDNFQSRRPNTSFCFLDIRSPGLGDTAMYLCATSSSGRANDEQFFGPGTRLTVL.

The chain carries TRBV15 and TRBJ2-5; D perhaps matches TRBD1 (6 bases). The V gene's germline CDR1 is LNHNV and CDR2 YYDKDF (reference sequence). V was cut by 1 base and J by 5 bases, with 11 bases left in between. This CDR3 is built from 14 residues. The CDR3 here is CATSRVGAEETQYF. The CDR3 nucleotides are TGTGCCACCAGCAGAGTGGGGGCGGAGGAGACCCAGTACTTC.

The gene calls are TRBV6-5 and TRBJ2-7, with D possibly matching TRBD2 (6 bases). Germline V gene lookup returns CDR1 MNHEY and CDR2 SVGAGI. The ends were cut back, 4 bases at V and 6 bases at J, with 22 bases in the middle. The CDR3 sequence is 16 residues long. The CDR3 region is CASSSYVVLRDGEQYF. Here the CDR3 DNA reads TGTGCCAGCAGTTCCTACGTGGTCCTGCGGGACGGCGAGCAGTACTTC.

In its sample, this clone is medium-sized (0.01 to 0.1%). The rearrangement links TRBV5-4 to TRBJ2-3; no clear D. The CDR3 runs 13 residues. Looked up from germline, CDR1 is SGHNT and CDR2 is YYREEE (reference sequence). V dropped 4 bases and J dropped 4 bases, with 10 bases sitting between them. CDR3 loop: CASSIAAADTQYF. The CDR3 nucleotides are TGTGCCAGCAGCATCGCCGCGGCAGATACGCAGTATTTT.

V gene TRBV18 combines with J gene TRBJ2-1, with D tentatively TRBD2 (6 bases). The length of the CDR3 is 16 residues. CDR1 KGHSH and CDR2 LQKENI come from the germline V gene. V was trimmed by 3 bases and J by 6 bases, leaving 18 bases between them. The CDR3 region has the DNA TGTGCCAGCTCACCTGAGCTCACCGGGGGAACCAATGAGCAGTTCTTC. Its protein product is CASSPELTGGTNEQFF. The full variable domain, rest sourced from reference TRBV18 and TRBJ2-1, is NAGVMQNPRHLVRRRGQEARLRCSPMKGHSHVYWYRQLPEEGLKFMVYLQKENIIDESGMPKERFSAEFPKEGPSILRIQQVVRGDSAAYFCASSPELTGGTNEQFFGPGTRLTVL.

This clone has only a few counts. This rearrangement joins TRBV4-2 to TRBJ2-6, with 8 nucleotides matching TRBD2. This CDR3 has 16 residues. From germline, CDR1 is LGHNA and CDR2 YNFKEQ. Trimming cost V 4 bases and J 4 bases; bases outside gene matches: 6. CDR3 nucleotide sequence: TGTGCCAGCAGCCGACCGGGAGGGACCGGGGCCAACGTCCTGACTTTC. It is translated as CASSRPGGTGANVLTF.

This chain links TRBV6-6 with TRBJ2-2; maybe TRBD2 (7 bases). This CDR3 region has 16 residues. Trimming pared 2 bases from V and 3 bases from J, leaving 13 bases between. Germline CDR1 and CDR2: MNHNY and SVGAGI (reference sequence). CDR3 residues: CASSYRGADDTGELFF. CDR3 coding DNA: TGTGCCAGCAGTTACCGGGGGGCCGATGACACCGGGGAGCTGTTTTTT.

The rearrangement joins TRBV3-1 (or the pseudogene TRBV3-2) to TRBJ2-2; 9 nucleotides line up with TRBD2. CDR1 is LGHDT and CDR2 is YNNKEL in the germline V gene (reference sequence). The V and J ends lost 1 base and 11 bases, in that order; junction bases with no gene match: 8. CDR3 length: 15 amino acids. The CDR3 bases are TGTGCCAGCAGCCAAGCACTAGCGGGCTTCCCCGAGCTGTTTTTT. It translates to CASSQALAGFPELFF.

This clone has a single count. The chain carries TRBV12-2 and TRBJ2-5; the table's D call of TRBD2 was not tested on the DNA. TRBV12-2 counts as a pseudogene. The CDR3 is made up of 17 amino acids. CDR3 protein: CASRLACRGRGTGTQYF. For the CDR3, the DNA is TGTGCAAGTCGCTTAGCATGTCGCGGGAGGGGGACCGGGACCCAGTACTTC.

The chain combines TRBV7-2 with TRBJ2-1; 7 bases match TRBD2. Trimming removed 1 base from V and 8 bases from J; junction bases left unmatched: 5. The CDR3 is 14 residues long. The germline V gene has CDR1 SGHTA and CDR2 FQGNSA. CDR3 DNA: TGTGCCAGCAGCTTAGTGGCGGGAGTCTATGAGCAGTTCTTC. Translation: CASSLVAGVYEQFF.

This clone was seen just once. The rearrangement uses TRBV5-5 and TRBJ2-1; 10 positions agree with TRBD2. J was trimmed by 6 bases and V by 7 bases; bases with no gene match: 7. The length of the CDR3 is 14 residues. Looked up from germline, CDR1 is SGHKS and CDR2 is YYEKEE (reference sequence). CDR3 loop: CASARLAGANEQFF. CDR3 nucleotides: TGTGCCAGCGCGCGGCTAGCGGGAGCCAATGAGCAGTTCTTC.

V gene TRBV6-5 combines with J gene TRBJ2-7, with TRBD2 matching 11 bases. From germline, CDR1 is MNHEY and CDR2 SVGAGI. J lost 3 bases, V lost 9 bases, and 10 bases had no gene match. The CDR3 spans 15 residues. The DNA of the CDR3 is TGTGCCAGTGAGGGCCAGGGACTAGCGGACTACGAGCAGTACTTC. Residues: CASEGQGLADYEQYF.

The CDR3 here is CASSFGGVGEYF. CDR3 DNA sequence: TGTGCCAGCAGCTTTGGCGGGGTAGGGGAGTATTTT. The V and J genes are TRBV5-5 and TRBJ2-3; D might be TRBD2 (6 bases). The CDR3 is made up of 12 amino acids. Germline V gives CDR1 SGHKS, CDR2 YYEKEE (reference sequence). V dropped 2 bases and J dropped 13 bases, with 14 bases sitting between them.

There are a few counts of this clone. The chain has TRBV5-4 and TRBJ2-7, with 9 nucleotides matching TRBD1. The CDR3 sequence is 12 residues long. Trimming at V came to 6 bases and at J to 6 bases, leaving 4 bases not matched to a gene. The germline CDR1 and CDR2 sequences are SGHNT and YYREEE (reference sequence). The DNA for the CDR3 is TGTGCCAGCACCGGGACAGGGAGCGAGCAGTACTTC. Protein sequence: CASTGTGSEQYF.

This chain joins TRBV9 and TRBJ2-7; D may be TRBD1 (5 bases). The V end lost 3 bases, the J end lost 0 bases, and 16 bases lay between the germline ends. The germline CDR1 and CDR2 sequences are SGDLS and YYNGEE. This CDR3 has 16 residues. The CDR3 DNA is TGTGCCAGCAGCGCGAGCCTGACAGAGCGCTCCTACGAGCAGTACTTC. It specifies CASSASLTERSYEQYF. Supplemented by reference TRBV9 and TRBJ2-7, the full variable domain reads DSGVTQTPKHLITATGQRVTLRCSPRSGDLSVYWYQQSLDQGLQFLIQYYNGEERAKGNILERFSAQQFPDLHSELNLSSLELGDSALYFCASSASLTERSYEQYFGPGTRLTVT.

Points on this clone: One end of the junction fails to match germline, which may point to a read error. The rearrangement links TRBV7-7 to TRBJ2-7, with 9 nucleotides matching TRBD1. Germline loops: CDR1 SSHAT, CDR2 FNYEAQ (reference sequence). CDR3 size: 13 residues. In DNA form, the CDR3 reads TGTGCTAGCAGCACGGACAGGGGAGGCGAGCAGTACTTC. Its protein product is CASSTDRGGEQYF.